Sequencing of this T cell receptor (beta chain) was carried out in a study of cytomegalovirus exposure and HLA in healthy donors. General study findings and limits: Among TCR beta chains, those listed as cytomegalovirus-associated numbered over 150.

Turning to this clone: Its specificity is unknown.

The PCR made use of 60 Vbeta and 13 Jbeta primers. Assay: immunoSEQ multiplex PCR; the TCRdb copy retains only in-frame clones and omits some. Of some 150,000 clones listed, roughly four fifths were seen once; the top ten hold 1.9%. The sample was PBMCs. The source of this sequence is a woman aged 40 to 55 in good health and CMV-seronegative.

This CDR3 is CASTMKGLGNTEAFF. In nucleotides, the CDR3 is TGTGCCAGCACTATGAAGGGGCTTGGGAACACTGAAGCTTTCTTT. This chain uses TRBV6-1 with TRBJ1-1, with D maybe TRBD1 (5 bases). This CDR3 spans 15 amino acids. V lost 7 bases and J lost 1, with 16 bases in between. Germline-derived CDR1 and CDR2 are MNHNS and SASEGT.